This record looks at one T cell receptor beta chain sequence and its context. Its antigen is as yet unknown. The sample belongs to a study of graft-versus-host responses after intestinal transplantation. About the research overall: Grafts that recipients had were multivisceral, liver-intestinal, or isolated intestinal transplants. Every recipient underwent anti-thymocyte globulin induction, then tacrolimus and steroids for roughly 3 years. The study's findings and limits: Among recipient marrow samples, GvH clones were found; some appeared first in ileum or blood. Early post-transplant HvG declines showed an association with peak circulating GvH clone levels.

Assay: immunoSEQ multiplex PCR; the TCRdb copy retains only in-frame clones and omits some. The sample has over 100,000 clones, 85% to 95% seen once. The germline V gene encodes CDR1 MNHEY and CDR2 SVGAGI. V shed 7 bases and J shed 2 bases, with 12 bases lying between them. This CDR3 comprises 15 residues. The TCR was taken from a human donor who was the organ donor for an intestinal transplant. The sample was unstimulated CD4+ T cells sorted from spleen or lymph node cells, taken before transplant. This chain uses TRBV6-5 with TRBJ2-6; TRBD1 or TRBD2 may be the D gene (5 bases each). CDR3 sequence reads: CASTRGGPGANVLTF. Here the CDR3 DNA reads TGTGCCAGCACCCGTGGGGGTCCTGGGGCCAACGTCCTGACTTTC.